This T cell receptor beta chain derives from a study of blood T cell repertoires in COVID-19. The CDR3 length is 15 residues. Trimming stripped 5 bases from V and 0 bases from J, with 13 bases between. Germline CDR1 and CDR2: SEHNR and FQNEAQ (reference sequence). The count of this clone is one. In the original processing: Reference gene primer amplification gave estimated nucleated cell counts. The data were produced by immunoSEQ multiplex PCR, yet TCRdb's version contains in-frame clones alone and is incomplete. That table supplies the V and J calls and clone size; D and trimming were determined from the DNA. The profile covers around 140,000 clones, with about 76% appearing a single time and over 7.5% taken by the ten largest.

V is TRBV7-9 and J is TRBJ1-2; a possible D gene is TRBD1 (5 bases). This sequence was found in a woman aged 60-75 years with active or convalescent COVID-19. Sequencing used peripheral blood. This chain's CDR3 is CASSEDRTANYGYTF. For the CDR3, the DNA is TGTGCCAGCAGCGAAGACAGAACAGCTAACTATGGCTACACCTTC.